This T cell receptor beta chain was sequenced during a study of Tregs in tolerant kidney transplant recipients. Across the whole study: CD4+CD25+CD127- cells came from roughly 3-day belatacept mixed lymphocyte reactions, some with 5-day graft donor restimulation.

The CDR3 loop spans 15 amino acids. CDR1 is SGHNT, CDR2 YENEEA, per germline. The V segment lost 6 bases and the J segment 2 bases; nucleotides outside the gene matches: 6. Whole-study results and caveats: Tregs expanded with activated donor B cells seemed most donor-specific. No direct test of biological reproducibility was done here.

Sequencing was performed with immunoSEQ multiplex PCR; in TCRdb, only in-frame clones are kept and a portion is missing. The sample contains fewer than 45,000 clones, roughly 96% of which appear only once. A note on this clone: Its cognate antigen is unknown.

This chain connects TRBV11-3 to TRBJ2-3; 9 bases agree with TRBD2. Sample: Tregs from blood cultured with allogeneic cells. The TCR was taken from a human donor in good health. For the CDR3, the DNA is TGTGCCAGCAGGGAGAGCGGGAGGCCCACAGATACGCAGTATTTT. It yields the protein CASRESGRPTDTQYF.